This T cell receptor (beta chain) was sequenced in a study of T cell responses to AZD1222 COVID-19 vaccine. Study outcomes and limitations: The donor cohort was predominantly white British with a female majority, and clonal diversity may have been underestimated.

Germline CDR1 LGHDT, CDR2 YNNKEL (reference sequence). Trimming shortened V by 2 bases and J by 12 bases, and 11 bases separated the two germline ends. CDR3 length: 12 residues. TCRdb's table, derived via immunoSEQ multiplex PCR, lists solely in-frame clones and lacks some. In the table there are 110,000 to 150,000 clones, 92% of which are singletons. Points on this clone: What it binds is unknown.

This chain connects TRBV3-1 (or the pseudogene TRBV3-2) to TRBJ1-5; D is perhaps TRBD1 (5 bases). The receptor comes from an adult who received the AZD1222 COVID-19 vaccine. The specimen comprised peripheral blood, sampled 28 days after the second AZD1222 dose. The DNA for the CDR3 is TGTGCCAGCAGCCAAAGGGGCGGGCTCCAGCATTTT. Protein: CASSQRGGLQHF.